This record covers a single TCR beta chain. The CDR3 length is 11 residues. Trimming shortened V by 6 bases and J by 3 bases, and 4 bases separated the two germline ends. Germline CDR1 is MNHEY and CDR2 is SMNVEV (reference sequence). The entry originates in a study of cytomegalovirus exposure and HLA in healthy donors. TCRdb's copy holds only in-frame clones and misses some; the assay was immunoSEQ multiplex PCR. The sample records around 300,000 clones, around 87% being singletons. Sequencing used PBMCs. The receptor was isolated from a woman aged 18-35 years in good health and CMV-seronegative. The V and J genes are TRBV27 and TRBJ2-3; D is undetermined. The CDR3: CASRQTDTQYF. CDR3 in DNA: TGTGCCAGCAGGCAGACAGATACGCAGTATTTT.